This TCR beta chain was identified during a study of OX40 agonist ivuxolimab in advanced cancers. Exclusion applied to patients with autoimmune disease history or systemic immunosuppression. General study results and limits: Some nonresponders likewise displayed low normalized T-cell clonal expansion.

Some clones are missing from TCRdb's copy, which holds only in-frame ones; the method was immunoSEQ multiplex PCR. The sample yields roughly 48,000 clones, about four fifths seen once. A few counts support this clone. Its antigen is unknown. The specimen was CD4+ or CD8+ T cells sorted from blood, collected in a trial of the OX40 agonist ivuxolimab. This clonotype was obtained from an adult with an advanced solid tumor such as melanoma, head and neck, liver or kidney cancer.

The CDR3 DNA follows: TGTGCCAGCAGCCCAAAGTTGAGGGAGGGGTCTGAAGCTTTCTTT. Its translation is CASSPKLREGSEAFF. The gene calls are TRBV7-9 and TRBJ1-1; a possible D gene is TRBD1 (5 bases). The CDR3 totals 15 residues. V gave up 5 bases and J gave up 6 bases, with 19 bases separating them. Germline-derived CDR1 and CDR2 are SEHNR and FQNEAQ (reference sequence).